The 25 T cell receptor beta chains below all came from one sample that was sequenced in a study of blood T cell repertoires in COVID-19. This table comes from immunoSEQ multiplex PCR, and its TCRdb copy is limited to in-frame clones, with some not included. The table shows about 480,000 clones, with 87% occurring only once. The specimen was PBMCs or T cells enriched from blood (not recorded which). These TCRs come from a woman aged 18-35 years with acute COVID-19.

CDR3: CASRRSGTGEDTQYF. In DNA form, the CDR3 reads TGTGCCAGCAGACGATCCGGGACAGGGGAAGATACGCAGTATTTT. The V call is TRBV6-5, the J call TRBJ2-3; 10 nucleotides align to TRBD1. CDR1 is MNHEY, CDR2 SVGAGI, per germline. CDR3 length equals 15 residues. Trimming cost V 6 bases and J 5 bases; bases outside gene matches: 8.

This chain links TRBV11-2 with TRBJ1-2; no clear D. The germline CDR1 and CDR2 sequences are SGHAT and FQNNGV. The V end lost 2 bases, the J end lost 2 bases, and 12 bases lay between the germline ends. The CDR3 is made up of 15 amino acids. CDR3 nucleotides: TGTGCCAGCAGCTTATTGGGCAGCTTCAACTATGGCTACACCTTC. Amino acids: CASSLLGSFNYGYTF.

The chain joins TRBV3-1 (or the pseudogene TRBV3-2) to TRBJ1-6, with D unresolved. The CDR3 consists of 15 residues. Germline lookup yields CDR1 LGHDT and CDR2 YNNKEL (reference sequence). V was shortened by 6 bases and J by 7 bases, with 16 bases between the two germline ends. The CDR3 sequence is CASSPYEGGNSPLHF. The CDR3 DNA reads TGTGCCAGCAGTCCCTATGAGGGAGGGAATTCACCCCTCCACTTT.

V usage is TRBV11-2 and J usage is TRBJ1-2; TRBD1 is a possible D gene (5 bases). The CDR3 length is 14 residues. In germline, CDR1 is SGHAT, CDR2 FQNNGV. Trimming took off 7 bases at V and 2 bases at J, with 14 bases between the two ends. The CDR3 nucleotides are TGTGCCAGCATCGGAGGGGAGGGGAACTATGGCTACACCTTC. Its translation is CASIGGEGNYGYTF. Full variable domain (outside the CDR3, taken from reference TRBV11-2 and TRBJ1-2): EAGVAQSPRYKIIEKRQSVAFWCNPISGHATLYWYQQILGQGPKLLIQFQNNGVVDDSQLPKDRFSAERLKGVDSTLKIQPAKLEDSAVYLCASIGGEGNYGYTFGSGTRLTVV.

This clone was recorded a few times. The same CDR3 arises from other DNA sequences in this sample as well. V usage is TRBV29-1 and J usage is TRBJ1-3; D is undetermined. Looked up from germline, CDR1 is SQVTM and CDR2 is ANQGSEA. The V and J ends lost 4 bases and 1 base respectively, with 8 bases between them. This CDR3 spans 13 amino acids. CDR3: CSVVRGSGNTIYF. DNA of the CDR3: TGCAGCGTTGTTCGGGGTTCTGGAAACACCATATATTTT.

The V and J genes are TRBV5-6 and TRBJ1-1, with 9 nucleotides matching TRBD1. J was trimmed by 5 bases and V by 4 bases; bases with no gene match: 9. Looked up from germline, CDR1 is SGHDT and CDR2 is YYEEEE. The CDR3 is 15 amino acids. The CDR3 coding sequence is TGTGCCAGCAGCAAAAACAGGGGGCTAGGTACTGAAGCTTTCTTT. Translating it yields CASSKNRGLGTEAFF.

The chain is built from TRBV5-1 and TRBJ1-6; 9 positions match TRBD1. V trimming: 0 bases; J trimming: 10 bases; junction bases outside the gene matches: 5. This CDR3 contains 15 residues. Germline lookup yields CDR1 SGHRS and CDR2 YFSETQ. CDR3 amino acids: CASSLAGQGRSPLHF. In nucleotides, the CDR3 is TGCGCCAGCAGCTTGGCGGGACAGGGTAGATCACCCCTCCACTTT.

This clone was counted once. The chain couples TRBV11-2 to TRBJ2-3; D is unclear. V lost 4 bases, J lost 3 bases, and 8 bases lay in between. Germline CDR1 SGHAT, CDR2 FQNNGV. This CDR3 comprises 13 residues. In DNA form, the CDR3 reads TGTGCCAGCAGCTCACAGATTACAGATACGCAGTATTTT. Translated, it gives CASSSQITDTQYF.

CDR3 protein: CASNGQGSGYTF. CDR3 nucleotide sequence: TGCGCCAGCAATGGACAGGGAAGTGGCTACACCTTC. This chain uses TRBV5-1 with TRBJ1-2, with 8 bases identical to TRBD1. Trimming cost V 6 bases and J 7 bases; bases outside gene matches: 5. CDR1 is SGHRS and CDR2 is YFSETQ in the germline V gene. This CDR3 has 12 amino acids.

The V call is TRBV27, the J call TRBJ2-1; D is possibly TRBD2 (6 bases). Germline values: CDR1 MNHEY, CDR2 SMNVEV (reference sequence). Trimming removed 0 bases at V and 0 bases at J, with 18 bases between. The CDR3 runs to 19 residues. CDR3 protein: CASSLSRRRFSGSYNEQFF. The DNA for the CDR3 is TGTGCCAGCAGTTTATCCCGTCGGAGGTTTAGCGGCTCCTACAATGAGCAGTTCTTC.

The chain carries TRBV27 and TRBJ2-7; 11 nucleotides line up with TRBD2. The CDR3 is 16 residues long. Per the germline V gene, CDR1 is MNHEY and CDR2 is SMNVEV (reference sequence). The trim removed 5 bases at V and 4 bases at J, leaving 10 bases unmatched. CDR3: CASSPTLAGGPYEQYF. The CDR3 DNA is TGTGCCAGCAGTCCCACTTTAGCGGGAGGGCCATACGAGCAGTACTTC.

Written as DNA, the CDR3 is TGTGCCACCAGCAGCTATCTTGGGGCCTCTGAAGCTTTCTTT. Translated, it gives CATSSYLGASEAFF. The chain links TRBV15 to TRBJ1-1, with D tentatively TRBD1 (5 bases). The CDR3 has 14 amino acids. Germline-derived CDR1 and CDR2 are LNHNV and YYDKDF (reference sequence). V dropped 3 bases and J dropped 6 bases, with 14 bases sitting between them.

The V gene is TRBV13, the J gene TRBJ2-2; the D gene is possibly TRBD2 (5 bases). Looked up from germline, CDR1 is PRHDT and CDR2 is FYEKMQ (reference sequence). The CDR3 covers 16 residues. V was shortened by 5 bases and J by 5 bases, with 18 bases between the two germline ends. For the CDR3, the DNA is TGTGCCAGCAGCAATTATTCGGGATGGTATACCGGGGAGCTGTTTTTT. This encodes CASSNYSGWYTGELFF.

The V and J genes are TRBV19 and TRBJ1-1; 10 nucleotides align to TRBD1. This CDR3 spans 15 amino acids. Germline assignment: CDR1 LNHDA and CDR2 SQIVND (reference sequence). The trim removed 10 bases at V and 4 bases at J, leaving 12 bases unmatched. Written as DNA, the CDR3 is TGTGCCACCCAGGGGCGGGGACAGGGGTTCACTGAAGCTTTCTTT. This translates into CATQGRGQGFTEAFF.

A word on this clone: This sample includes further DNA sequences coding for the same CDR3. The chain uses TRBV30 and TRBJ2-2; 8 bases line up with TRBD1. This CDR3 has 13 residues. In germline, CDR1 is GTSNPN, CDR2 SVGIG (reference sequence). Losses at the gene ends were 5 bases for V and 1 base for J; bases not matched to a gene: 0. The CDR3 protein is CAWDRGNTGELFF. The CDR3 region has the DNA TGTGCCTGGGACAGGGGGAACACCGGGGAGCTGTTTTTT.

This rearrangement joins TRBV11-2 to TRBJ1-6; tentative D call: TRBD1 (6 bases). In germline, CDR1 is SGHAT, CDR2 FQNNGV. This CDR3 region has 17 residues. V was shortened by 5 bases and J by 0 bases, with 14 bases between the two germline ends. CDR3 sequence reads: CASSPRRTDSYNSPLHF. The CDR3, as DNA: TGTGCCAGCAGCCCCCGCAGGACAGACTCCTATAATTCACCCCTCCACTTT.

This chain links TRBV5-4 with TRBJ2-5; TRBD1 matches at 8 bases. The V gene's germline CDR1 is SGHNT and CDR2 YYREEE (reference sequence). The CDR3 loop spans 14 amino acids. V shed 1 base and J 4 bases; nucleotides not matched to a gene: 3. CDR3 nucleotides: TGTGCCAGCAGCTTGAGAGGACAGGGAGAGACCCAGTACTTC. Translation: CASSLRGQGETQYF. Full variable domain (remainder filled in from reference TRBV5-4 and TRBJ2-5): ETGVTQSPTHLIKTRGQQVTLRCSSQSGHNTVSWYQQALGQGPQFIFQYYREEENGRGNFPPRFSGLQFPNYSSELNVNALELDDSALYLCASSLRGQGETQYFGPGTRLLVL.

There are a few counts of this clone. The chain couples TRBV27 to TRBJ2-7; 7 nucleotides match TRBD1. Germline assignment: CDR1 MNHEY and CDR2 SMNVEV (reference sequence). This CDR3 contains 15 residues. V shed 8 bases, J shed 4 bases, and the junction held 14 bases outside the gene matches. The CDR3 region is CASPTSSGQTYEQYF. CDR3 DNA sequence: TGTGCCAGCCCTACCTCCTCGGGACAGACTTACGAGCAGTACTTC.

The chain is built from TRBV9 and TRBJ2-7; the match to TRBD1 covers 7 bases. This CDR3 spans 13 amino acids. The V gene's germline CDR1 is SGDLS and CDR2 YYNGEE. V lost 3 bases to trimming and J lost 3 bases; unmatched junction nucleotides: 3. The CDR3 reads CASSETGNYEQYF. The DNA for the CDR3 is TGTGCCAGCAGCGAGACAGGGAACTACGAGCAGTACTTC.

CDR3 in amino acids: CASSKAAGRHEQYF. Here the CDR3 DNA reads TGTGCCAGCAGCAAGGCAGCGGGAAGGCACGAGCAGTACTTC. The rearrangement joins TRBV27 to TRBJ2-7; 7 nucleotides agree with TRBD2. V dropped 6 bases and J dropped 5; count of bases not matched to a gene: 10. Germline V gene data show CDR1 as MNHEY and CDR2 as SMNVEV (reference sequence). The CDR3 contains 14 residues.

The chain uses TRBV9 and TRBJ1-3; TRBD1 aligns across 8 bases. The V segment lost 0 bases and the J segment 0 bases; nucleotides outside the gene matches: 5. The CDR3 extends over 17 amino acids. Germline-derived CDR1 and CDR2 are SGDLS and YYNGEE. The CDR3: CASSVGTGSFSGNTIYF. CDR3 coding DNA: TGTGCCAGCAGCGTAGGGACAGGGAGTTTCTCTGGAAACACCATATATTTT. Full variable domain (missing parts from reference TRBV9 and TRBJ1-3): DSGVTQTPKHLITATGQRVTLRCSPRSGDLSVYWYQQSLDQGLQFLIQYYNGEERAKGNILERFSAQQFPDLHSELNLSSLELGDSALYFCASSVGTGSFSGNTIYFGEGSWLTVV.

The chain has TRBV18 and TRBJ1-4; the match to TRBD1 covers 9 bases. There are 15 residues in the CDR3. V dropped 4 bases and J dropped 6; count of bases not matched to a gene: 6. Per the germline V gene, CDR1 is KGHSH and CDR2 is LQKENI. The CDR3 loop is CASSLRDRVDEKLFF. The CDR3 DNA is TGTGCCAGCTCACTCCGGGACAGGGTCGATGAAAAACTGTTTTTT.

The J gene is TRBJ2-7, the V gene TRBV28; 8 bases align to TRBD2. Germline assignment: CDR1 MDHEN and CDR2 SYDVKM. This CDR3 is built from 13 residues. The V and J ends lost 8 bases and 7 bases, in that order; junction bases with no gene match: 10. CDR3: CASSNGGAREQYF. The DNA of the CDR3 is TGTGCCAGCTCTAACGGGGGGGCGCGGGAGCAGTACTTC.

This clone was picked up a small number of times. The chain uses TRBV28 and TRBJ1-6, with 9 nucleotides matching TRBD1. This CDR3 has 14 amino acids. J was trimmed by 9 bases and V by 2 bases; bases with no gene match: 2. Germline V gene data show CDR1 as MDHEN and CDR2 as SYDVKM. CDR3: CASSLGQGLSPLHF. Here the CDR3 DNA reads TGTGCCAGCAGTTTAGGACAGGGGCTTTCACCCCTCCACTTT.

The chain carries TRBV7-9 and TRBJ2-1; TRBD2 agrees at 8 bases. The length of the CDR3 is 16 residues. Germline CDR1 is SEHNR and CDR2 is FQNEAQ (reference sequence). V dropped 1 base and J dropped 4; count of bases not matched to a gene: 6. CDR3 DNA: TGTGCCAGCAGCTTAGTGAGCGGGAGTAGGTACAATGAGCAGTTCTTC. Its translation is CASSLVSGSRYNEQFF.